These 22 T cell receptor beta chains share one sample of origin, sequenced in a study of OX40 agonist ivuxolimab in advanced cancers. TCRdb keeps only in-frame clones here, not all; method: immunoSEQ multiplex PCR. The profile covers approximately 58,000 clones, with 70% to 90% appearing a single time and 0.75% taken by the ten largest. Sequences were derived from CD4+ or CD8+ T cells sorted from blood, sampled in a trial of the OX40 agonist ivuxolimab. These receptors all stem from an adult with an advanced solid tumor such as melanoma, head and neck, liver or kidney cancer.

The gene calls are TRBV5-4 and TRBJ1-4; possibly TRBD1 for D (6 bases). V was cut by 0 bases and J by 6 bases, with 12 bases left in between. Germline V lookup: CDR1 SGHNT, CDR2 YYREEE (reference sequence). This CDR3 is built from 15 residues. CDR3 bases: TGTGCCAGCAGCTTGGTGGGGGCGCGGGATGAAAAACTGTTTTTT. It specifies CASSLVGARDEKLFF.

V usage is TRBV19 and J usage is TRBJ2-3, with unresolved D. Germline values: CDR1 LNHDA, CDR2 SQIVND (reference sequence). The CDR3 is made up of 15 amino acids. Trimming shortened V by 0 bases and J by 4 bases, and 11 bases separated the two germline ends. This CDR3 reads CASSIELGFSDTQYF. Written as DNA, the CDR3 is TGTGCCAGTAGTATAGAATTAGGGTTCTCAGATACGCAGTATTTT.

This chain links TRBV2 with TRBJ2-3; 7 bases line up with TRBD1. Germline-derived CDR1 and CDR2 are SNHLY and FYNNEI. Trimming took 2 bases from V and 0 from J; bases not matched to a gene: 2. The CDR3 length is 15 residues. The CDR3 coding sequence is TGTGCCAGCAGTGAATGGACAGGAAGCACAGATACGCAGTATTTT. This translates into CASSEWTGSTDTQYF. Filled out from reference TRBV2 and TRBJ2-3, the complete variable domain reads EPEVTQTPSHQVTQMGQEVILRCVPISNHLYFYWYRQILGQKVEFLVSFYNNEISEKSEIFDDQFSVERPDGSNFTLKIRSTKLEDSAMYFCASSEWTGSTDTQYFGPGTRLTVL.

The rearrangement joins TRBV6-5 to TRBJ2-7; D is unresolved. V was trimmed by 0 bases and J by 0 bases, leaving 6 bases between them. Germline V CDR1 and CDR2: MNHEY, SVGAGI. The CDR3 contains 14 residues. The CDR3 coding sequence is TGTGCCAGCAGTTACTCAAGGAGCTCCTACGAGCAGTACTTC. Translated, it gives CASSYSRSSYEQYF.

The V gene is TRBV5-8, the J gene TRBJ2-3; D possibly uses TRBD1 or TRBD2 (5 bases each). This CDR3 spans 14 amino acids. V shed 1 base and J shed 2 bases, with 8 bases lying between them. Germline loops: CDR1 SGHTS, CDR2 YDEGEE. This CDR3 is CASSLMGTTDTQYF. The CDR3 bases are TGTGCCAGCAGCTTGATGGGGACCACAGATACGCAGTATTTT.

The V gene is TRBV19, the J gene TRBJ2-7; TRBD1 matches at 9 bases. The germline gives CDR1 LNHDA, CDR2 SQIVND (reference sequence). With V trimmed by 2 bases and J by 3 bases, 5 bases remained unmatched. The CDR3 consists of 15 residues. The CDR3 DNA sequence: TGTGCCAGTAGTATATCCGGACAGGGGAGCTACGAGCAGTACTTC. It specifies CASSISGQGSYEQYF.

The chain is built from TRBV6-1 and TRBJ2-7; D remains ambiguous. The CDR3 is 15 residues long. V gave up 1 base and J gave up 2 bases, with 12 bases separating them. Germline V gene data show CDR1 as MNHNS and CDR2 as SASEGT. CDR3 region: CASSEEWGKTYEQYF. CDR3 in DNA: TGTGCCAGCAGTGAAGAATGGGGAAAAACCTACGAGCAGTACTTC.

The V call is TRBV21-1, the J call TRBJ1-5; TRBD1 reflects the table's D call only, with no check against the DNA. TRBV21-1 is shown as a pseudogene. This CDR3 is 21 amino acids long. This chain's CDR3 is CASSPQHTDTLVGYSNQPQHF. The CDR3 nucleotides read TGTGCCAGCAGCCCCCAGCACACGGACACCTTGGTGGGCTATAGCAATCAGCCCCAGCATTTT.

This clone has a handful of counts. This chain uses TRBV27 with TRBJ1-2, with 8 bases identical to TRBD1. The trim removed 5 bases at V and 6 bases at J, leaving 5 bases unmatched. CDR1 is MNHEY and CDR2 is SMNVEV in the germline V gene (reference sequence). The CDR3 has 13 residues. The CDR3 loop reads CASSIRGLDGYTF. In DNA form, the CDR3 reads TGTGCCAGCAGTATCAGGGGGCTGGATGGCTACACCTTC.

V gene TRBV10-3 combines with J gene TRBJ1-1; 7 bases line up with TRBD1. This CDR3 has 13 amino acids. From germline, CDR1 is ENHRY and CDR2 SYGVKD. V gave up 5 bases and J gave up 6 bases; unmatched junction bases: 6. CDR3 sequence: CAISPGQGAEAFF. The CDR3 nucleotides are TGTGCCATCAGTCCCGGGCAGGGGGCTGAAGCTTTCTTT.

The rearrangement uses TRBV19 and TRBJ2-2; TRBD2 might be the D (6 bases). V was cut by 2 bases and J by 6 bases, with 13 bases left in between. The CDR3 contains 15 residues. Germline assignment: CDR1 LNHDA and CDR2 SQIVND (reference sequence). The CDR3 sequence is CASSILGGSAGELFF. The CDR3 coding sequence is TGTGCCAGTAGTATATTAGGAGGGTCGGCCGGGGAGCTGTTTTTT. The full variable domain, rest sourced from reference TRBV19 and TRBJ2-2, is DGGITQSPKYLFRKEGQNVTLSCEQNLNHDAMYWYRQDPGQGLRLIYYSQIVNDFQKGDIAEGYSVSREKKESFPLTVTSAQKNPTAFYLCASSILGGSAGELFFGEGSRLTVL.

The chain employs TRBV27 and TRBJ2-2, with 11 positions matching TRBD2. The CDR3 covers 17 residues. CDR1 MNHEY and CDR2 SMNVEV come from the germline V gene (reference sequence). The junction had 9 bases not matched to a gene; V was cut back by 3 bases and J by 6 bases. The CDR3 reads CASSFEPSGGPAGELFF. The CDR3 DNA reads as TGTGCCAGCAGTTTCGAGCCTAGCGGGGGGCCTGCCGGGGAGCTGTTTTTT.

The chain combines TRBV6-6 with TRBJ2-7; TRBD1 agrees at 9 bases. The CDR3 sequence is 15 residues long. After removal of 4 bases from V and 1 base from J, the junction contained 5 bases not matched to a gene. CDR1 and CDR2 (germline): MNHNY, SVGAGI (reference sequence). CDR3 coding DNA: TGTGCCAGCAGTTCCGGGACAGGGCATTCCTACGAGCAGTACTTC. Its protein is CASSSGTGHSYEQYF.

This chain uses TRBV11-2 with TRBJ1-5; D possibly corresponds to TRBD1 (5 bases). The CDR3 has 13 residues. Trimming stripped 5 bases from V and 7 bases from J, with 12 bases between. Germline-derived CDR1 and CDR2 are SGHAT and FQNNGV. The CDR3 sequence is CASSEGRGQPQHF. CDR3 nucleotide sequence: TGTGCCAGCAGCGAAGGGAGGGGACAGCCCCAGCATTTT.

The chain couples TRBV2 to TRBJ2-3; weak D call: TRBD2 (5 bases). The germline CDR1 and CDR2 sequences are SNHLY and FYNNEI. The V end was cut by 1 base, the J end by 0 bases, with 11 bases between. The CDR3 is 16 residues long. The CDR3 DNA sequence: TGTGCCAGCAGTGAAGGACTAAGCCTTAGCACAGATACGCAGTATTTT. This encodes CASSEGLSLSTDTQYF.

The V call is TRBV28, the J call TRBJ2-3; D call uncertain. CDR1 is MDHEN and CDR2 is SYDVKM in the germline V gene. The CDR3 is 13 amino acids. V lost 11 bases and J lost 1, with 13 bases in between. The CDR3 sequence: CASLGIRTDTQYF. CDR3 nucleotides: TGTGCCTCCCTAGGGATCCGCACAGATACGCAGTATTTT.

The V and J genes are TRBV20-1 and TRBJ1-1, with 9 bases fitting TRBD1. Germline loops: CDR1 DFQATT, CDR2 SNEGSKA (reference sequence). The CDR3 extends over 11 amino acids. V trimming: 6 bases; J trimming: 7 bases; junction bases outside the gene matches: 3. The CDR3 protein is CSAQGAGEAFF. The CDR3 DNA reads TGCAGTGCACAGGGGGCTGGTGAAGCTTTCTTT.

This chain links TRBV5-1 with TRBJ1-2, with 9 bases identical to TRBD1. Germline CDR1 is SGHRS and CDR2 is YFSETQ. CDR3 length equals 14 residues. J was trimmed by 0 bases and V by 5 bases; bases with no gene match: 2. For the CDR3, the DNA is TGCGCCAGCAGTGGGACAGGGACTAACTATGGCTACACCTTC. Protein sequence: CASSGTGTNYGYTF.

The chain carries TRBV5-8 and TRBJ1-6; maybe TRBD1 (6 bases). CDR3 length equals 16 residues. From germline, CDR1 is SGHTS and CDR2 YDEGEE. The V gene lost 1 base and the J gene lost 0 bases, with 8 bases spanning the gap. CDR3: CASSLTGNSYNSPLHF. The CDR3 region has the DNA TGTGCCAGCAGCTTGACAGGGAACTCCTATAATTCACCCCTCCACTTT.

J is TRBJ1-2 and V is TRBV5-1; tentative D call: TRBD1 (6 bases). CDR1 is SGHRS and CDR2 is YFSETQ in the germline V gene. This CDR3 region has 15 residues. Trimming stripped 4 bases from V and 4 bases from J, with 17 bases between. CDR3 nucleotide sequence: TGCGCCAGCAGCCTGGGGGGCGGCACCTCCTATGGCTACACCTTC. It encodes CASSLGGGTSYGYTF.

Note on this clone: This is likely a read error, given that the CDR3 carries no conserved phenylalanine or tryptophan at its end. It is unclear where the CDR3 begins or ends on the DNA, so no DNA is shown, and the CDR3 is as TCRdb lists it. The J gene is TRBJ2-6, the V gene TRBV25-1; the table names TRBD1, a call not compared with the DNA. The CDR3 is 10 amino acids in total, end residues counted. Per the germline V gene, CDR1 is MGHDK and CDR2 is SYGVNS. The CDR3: CASSRMGPEE.

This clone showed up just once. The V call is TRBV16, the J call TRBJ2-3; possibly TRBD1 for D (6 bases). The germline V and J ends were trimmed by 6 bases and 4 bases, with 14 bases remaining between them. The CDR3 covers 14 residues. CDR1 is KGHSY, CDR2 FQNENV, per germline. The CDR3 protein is CASSLSQGPDTQYF. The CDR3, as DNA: TGTGCCAGCAGTCTATCACAGGGACCAGATACGCAGTATTTT.